A selection of T cell receptor beta chains follows, all from one sample in a study of blood T cell repertoires in COVID-19. TCRdb's table, derived via immunoSEQ multiplex PCR, lists solely in-frame clones and lacks some. Of under 250,000 clones in the sample, around 84% were seen once. Source material: peripheral blood. The source of these receptors is a woman in her sixties or seventies who had recovered from COVID-19. Each CDR3 is given with its conserved first and last residue.

TRBV19	TRBJ2-7	CASSIEAGGPHEQYF
TRBV4-3	TRBJ1-2	CASSQSRGYGYTF
TRBV7-2	TRBJ2-7	CASSLWGQGANEQYF
TRBV19	TRBJ1-5	CASSTPTGKLYQPQHF
TRBV5-4	TRBJ1-2	CASSLQAYGYTF
TRBV25-1	TRBJ2-7	CASSESRRGDYEQYF
TRBV19	TRBJ1-6	CASRTGTDNSPLHF
TRBV15	TRBJ1-1	CATSRGGETEAFF
TRBV30	TRBJ1-5	CAWSVGSRQPQHF
TRBV18	TRBJ1-2	CASSPPDRGGGYTF
TRBV25-1	TRBJ1-1	CASSDDSRNTEAFF
TRBV11-2	TRBJ2-4	CASSSIVTTRAKNIQYF